This T cell receptor (beta chain) was recorded in a study of T-cell reconstitution after alpha-beta-depleted transplantation in children. Library preparation (for TCRbeta) was performed with unique molecular identifiers. In TCRdb, the PCR reads were re-called with MiXCR into one record per CDR3 protein. The repertoire consists of some 390,000 distinct CDR3 sequences, with 20% occurring once and the leading ten covering about 3.8%. In its sample, this clonotype was seen a few times. The receptor comes from a human donor who donated a stem cell graft to a child with acute myeloid leukemia. Sequenced material: PBMCs from the stem cell graft donor, taken from the stem cell graft.

This CDR3 reads CASSAGGTHNEQFF. DNA for the CDR3: TGTGCCAGCAGCGCAGGGGGAACCCACAATGAGCAGTTCTTC. The chain employs TRBV7-9 and TRBJ2-1; 7 nucleotides agree with TRBD1. The junction had 6 bases not matched to a gene; V was cut back by 5 bases and J by 5 bases. Germline V lookup: CDR1 SEHNR, CDR2 FQNEAQ (reference sequence). The CDR3 totals 14 residues.